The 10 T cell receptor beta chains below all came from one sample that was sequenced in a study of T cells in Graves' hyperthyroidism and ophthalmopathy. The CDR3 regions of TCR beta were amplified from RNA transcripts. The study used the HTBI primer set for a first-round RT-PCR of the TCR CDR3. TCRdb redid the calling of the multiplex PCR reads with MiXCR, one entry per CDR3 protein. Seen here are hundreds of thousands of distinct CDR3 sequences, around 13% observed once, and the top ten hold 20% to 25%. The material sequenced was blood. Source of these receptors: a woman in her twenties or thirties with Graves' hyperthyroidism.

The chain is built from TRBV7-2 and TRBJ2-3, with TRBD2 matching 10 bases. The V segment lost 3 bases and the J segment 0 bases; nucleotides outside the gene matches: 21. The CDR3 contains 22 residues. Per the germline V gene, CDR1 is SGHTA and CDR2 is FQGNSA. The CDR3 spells CASSLRGGGVRTSGSSTDTQYF. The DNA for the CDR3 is TGTGCCAGCAGCTTGCGCGGAGGGGGGGTCCGGACTAGCGGTTCTAGCACAGATACGCAGTATTTT.

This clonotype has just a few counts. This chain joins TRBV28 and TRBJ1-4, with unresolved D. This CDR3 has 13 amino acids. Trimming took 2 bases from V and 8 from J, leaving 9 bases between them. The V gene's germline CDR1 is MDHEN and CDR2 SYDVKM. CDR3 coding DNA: TGTGCCAGCAGTTTAGTTCTGTGGGAAAAACTGTTTTTT. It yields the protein CASSLVLWEKLFF.

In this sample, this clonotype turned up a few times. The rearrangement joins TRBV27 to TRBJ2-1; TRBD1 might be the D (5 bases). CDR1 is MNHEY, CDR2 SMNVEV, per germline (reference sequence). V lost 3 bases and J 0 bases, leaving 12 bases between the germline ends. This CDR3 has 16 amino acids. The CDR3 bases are TGTGCCAGCAGTTTCAGGGCTCTAAGCTCCTACAATGAGCAGTTCTTC. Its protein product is CASSFRALSSYNEQFF.

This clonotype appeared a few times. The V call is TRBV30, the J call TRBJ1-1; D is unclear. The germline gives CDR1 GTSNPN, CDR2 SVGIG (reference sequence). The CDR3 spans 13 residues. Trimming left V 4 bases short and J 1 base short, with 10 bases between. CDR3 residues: CAWKRVENTEAFF. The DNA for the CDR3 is TGTGCCTGGAAACGGGTAGAGAACACTGAAGCTTTCTTT.

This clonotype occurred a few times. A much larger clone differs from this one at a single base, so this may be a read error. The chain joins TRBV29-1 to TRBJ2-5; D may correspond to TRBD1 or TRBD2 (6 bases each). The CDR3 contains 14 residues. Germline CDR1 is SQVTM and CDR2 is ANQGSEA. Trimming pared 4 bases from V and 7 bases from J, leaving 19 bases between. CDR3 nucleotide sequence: TGCAGCGTTGTTGTCGGGGCCGGAGGGGGGACCCAGTACTTC. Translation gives CSVVVGAGGGTQYF.

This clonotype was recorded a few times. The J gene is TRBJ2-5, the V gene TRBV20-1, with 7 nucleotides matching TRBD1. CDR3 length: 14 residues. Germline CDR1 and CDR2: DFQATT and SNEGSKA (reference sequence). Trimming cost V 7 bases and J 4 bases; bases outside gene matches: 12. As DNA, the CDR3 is TGCAGTGGTCCCGACAGGGCCAAAGGAGAGACCCAGTACTTC. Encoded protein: CSGPDRAKGETQYF.

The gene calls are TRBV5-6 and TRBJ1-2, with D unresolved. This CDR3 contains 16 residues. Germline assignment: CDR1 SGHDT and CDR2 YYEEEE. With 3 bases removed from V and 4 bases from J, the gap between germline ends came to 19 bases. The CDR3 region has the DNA TGTGCCAGCAGCTCCTGGGCGGCTGGGTCTTTCTATGGCTACACCTTC. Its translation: CASSSWAAGSFYGYTF.

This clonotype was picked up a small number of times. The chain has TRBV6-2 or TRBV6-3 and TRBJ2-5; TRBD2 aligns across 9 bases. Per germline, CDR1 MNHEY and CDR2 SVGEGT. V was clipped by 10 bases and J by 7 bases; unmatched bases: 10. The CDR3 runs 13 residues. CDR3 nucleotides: TGTGCCACCCAGAGACTAGCGGCGGGGACCCAGTACTTC. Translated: CATQRLAAGTQYF.

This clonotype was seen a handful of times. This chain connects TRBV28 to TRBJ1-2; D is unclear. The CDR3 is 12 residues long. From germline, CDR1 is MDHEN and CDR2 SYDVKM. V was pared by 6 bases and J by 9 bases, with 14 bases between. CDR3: CASSPPNPRYTF. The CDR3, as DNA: TGTGCCAGCAGCCCCCCCAACCCACGCTACACCTTC.

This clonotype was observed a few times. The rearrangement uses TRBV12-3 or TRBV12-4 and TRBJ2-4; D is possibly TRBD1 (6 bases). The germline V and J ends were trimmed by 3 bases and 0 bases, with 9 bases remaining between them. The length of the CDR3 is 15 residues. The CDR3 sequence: CASSFIQGAKNIQYF. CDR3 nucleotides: TGTGCCAGCAGTTTTATACAGGGAGCCAAAAACATTCAGTACTTC.